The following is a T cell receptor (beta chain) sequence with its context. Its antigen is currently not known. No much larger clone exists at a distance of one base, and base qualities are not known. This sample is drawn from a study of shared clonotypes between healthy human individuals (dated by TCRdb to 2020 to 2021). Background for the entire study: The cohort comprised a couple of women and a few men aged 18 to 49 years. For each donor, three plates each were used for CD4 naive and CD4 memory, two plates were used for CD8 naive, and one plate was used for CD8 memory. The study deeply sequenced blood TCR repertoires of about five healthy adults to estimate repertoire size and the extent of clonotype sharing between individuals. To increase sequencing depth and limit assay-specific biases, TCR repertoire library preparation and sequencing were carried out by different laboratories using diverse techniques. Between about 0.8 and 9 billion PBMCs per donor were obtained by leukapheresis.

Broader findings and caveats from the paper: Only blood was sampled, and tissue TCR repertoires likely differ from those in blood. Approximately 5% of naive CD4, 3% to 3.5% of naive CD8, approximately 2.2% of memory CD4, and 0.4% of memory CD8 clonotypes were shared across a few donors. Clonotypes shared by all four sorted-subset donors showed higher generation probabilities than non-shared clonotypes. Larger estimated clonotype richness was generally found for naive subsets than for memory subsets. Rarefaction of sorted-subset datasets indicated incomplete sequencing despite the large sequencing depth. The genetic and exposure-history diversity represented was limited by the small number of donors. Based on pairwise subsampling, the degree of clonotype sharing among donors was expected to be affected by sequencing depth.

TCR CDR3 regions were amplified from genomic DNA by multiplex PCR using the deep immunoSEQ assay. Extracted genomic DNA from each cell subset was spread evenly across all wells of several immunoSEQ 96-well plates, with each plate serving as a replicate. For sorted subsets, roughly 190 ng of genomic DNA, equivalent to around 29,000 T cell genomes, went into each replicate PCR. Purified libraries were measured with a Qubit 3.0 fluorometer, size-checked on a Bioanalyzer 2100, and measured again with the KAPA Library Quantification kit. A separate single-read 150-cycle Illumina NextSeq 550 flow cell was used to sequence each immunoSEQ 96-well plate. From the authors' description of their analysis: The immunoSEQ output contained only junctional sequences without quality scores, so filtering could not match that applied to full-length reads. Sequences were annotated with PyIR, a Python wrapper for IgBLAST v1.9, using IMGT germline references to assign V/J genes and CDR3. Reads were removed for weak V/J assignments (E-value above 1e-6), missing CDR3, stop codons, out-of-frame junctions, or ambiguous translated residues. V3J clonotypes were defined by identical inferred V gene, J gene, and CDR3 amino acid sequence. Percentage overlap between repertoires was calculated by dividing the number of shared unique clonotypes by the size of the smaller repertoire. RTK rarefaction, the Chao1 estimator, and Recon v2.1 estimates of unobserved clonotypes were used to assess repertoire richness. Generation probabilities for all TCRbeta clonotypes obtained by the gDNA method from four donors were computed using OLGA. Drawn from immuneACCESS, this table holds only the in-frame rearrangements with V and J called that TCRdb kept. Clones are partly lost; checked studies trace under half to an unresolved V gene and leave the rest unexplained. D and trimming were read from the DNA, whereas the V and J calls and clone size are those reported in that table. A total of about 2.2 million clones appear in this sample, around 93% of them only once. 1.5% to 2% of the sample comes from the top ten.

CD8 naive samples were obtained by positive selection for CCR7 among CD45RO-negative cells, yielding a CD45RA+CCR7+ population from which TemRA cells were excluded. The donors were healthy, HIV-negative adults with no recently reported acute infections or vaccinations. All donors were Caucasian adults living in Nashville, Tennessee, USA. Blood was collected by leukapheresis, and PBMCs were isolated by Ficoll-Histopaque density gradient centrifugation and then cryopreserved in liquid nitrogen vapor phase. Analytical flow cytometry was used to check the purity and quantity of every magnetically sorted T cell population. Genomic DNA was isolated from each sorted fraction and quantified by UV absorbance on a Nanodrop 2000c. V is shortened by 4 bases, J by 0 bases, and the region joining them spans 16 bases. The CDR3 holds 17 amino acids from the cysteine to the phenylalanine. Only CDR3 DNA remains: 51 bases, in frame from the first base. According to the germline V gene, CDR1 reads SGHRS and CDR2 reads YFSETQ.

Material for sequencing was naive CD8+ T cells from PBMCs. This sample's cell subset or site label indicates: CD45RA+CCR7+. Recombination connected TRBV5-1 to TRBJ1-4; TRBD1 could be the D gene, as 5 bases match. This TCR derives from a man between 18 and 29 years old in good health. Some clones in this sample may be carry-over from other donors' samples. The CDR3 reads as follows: CASSNPGLASTNEKLFF. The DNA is TGCGCCAGCAGCAATCCGGGACTGGCTTCAACTAATGAAAAACTGTTTTTT.